These T cell receptor beta chains were read from a single sample in a study of blood T cells in healthy people across ages. Using its own MiXCR run on the 5' RACE reads, TCRdb lists one record per CDR3 protein. The data contain around 710,000 distinct CDR3 sequences, about 40% of them singletons. Sequenced material: blood. These receptors came from an older woman in good health. CDR3s include the opening cysteine and the closing phenylalanine or tryptophan. A D gene is named only where the DNA matches it firmly. Only some rows state a clone size, as once, few, many or a class for expanded clones.

clone size	D gene	V gene	CDR3 length	J gene	CDR3 DNA	CDR3 protein
-	TRBD2	TRBV6-2/TRBV6-3	16	TRBJ2-3	TGTGCCAGCAGTTACCCTAGCGGGGGACTTCCAGATACGCAGTATTTT	CASSYPSGGLPDTQYF
few	-	TRBV10-3	12	TRBJ2-7	TGTGCCATCAGTGCGACAGAGGGCGAGCAGTACTTC	CAISATEGEQYF
-	-	TRBV4-3	15	TRBJ2-5	TGCGCCAGCAGCCCCCGACCGAAGGGGTGGGAGACCCAGTACTTC	CASSPRPKGWETQYF
-	TRBD2	TRBV6-4	15	TRBJ2-1	TGTGCCAGCAGTGTGGGTAGCGGGGGCCACGATGAGCAGTTCTTC	CASSVGSGGHDEQFF
-	TRBD1	TRBV9	16	TRBJ1-2	TGTGCCAGCAGCAATCCTGGACAGGGGGCCTACTATGGCTACACCTTC	CASSNPGQGAYYGYTF
-	-	TRBV12-3/TRBV12-4	11	TRBJ1-2	TGTGCCAGCAGCACACTAAATGGCTACACCTTC	CASSTLNGYTF
-	-	TRBV6-5	13	TRBJ2-1	TGTGCCAGCAGTTACTCGTTACGGGGTAAAGAGTTCTTC	CASSYSLRGKEFF
many	-	TRBV7-2	14	TRBJ2-5	TGTGCCAGTGGTACGTTAGCGGAGCAAGAGACCCAGTACTTC	CASGTLAEQETQYF
-	TRBD2	TRBV11-2	22	TRBJ2-1	TGTGCCAGCAGTCCCGACAGGGTTCACTCTAGCGGGAGTGTAGGGTCCTACAATGAGCAGTTCTTC	CASSPDRVHSSGSVGSYNEQFF
few	TRBD2	TRBV12-3/TRBV12-4	16	TRBJ2-4	TGTGCCAGCAGTTTTCCGCGGGAGGGCCCGGGAAACATTCAGTACTTC	CASSFPREGPGNIQYF
-	-	TRBV18	14	TRBJ2-5	TGTGCCAGCTCACCACCTTCGGTAAGGGAGACCCAGTACTTC	CASSPPSVRETQYF
few	-	TRBV19	16	TRBJ1-5	TGTGCCAGTAGTATAGATCTAACAGGGCCAAATCAGCCCCAGCATTTT	CASSIDLTGPNQPQHF
-	-	TRBV24-1	12	TRBJ1-2	TGTGCCACCAGTGGAAACCCGGATGGCTACACCTTC	CATSGNPDGYTF
-	-	TRBV12-3/TRBV12-4	12	TRBJ2-7	TGTGCCAGCAGCCACGAACTATACGAGCAGTACTTC	CASSHELYEQYF
-	-	TRBV7-2	11	TRBJ2-1	TGTGCCAGCAGCCCAAGCACAGAGCAGTTCTTC	CASSPSTEQFF
many	TRBD1	TRBV18	14	TRBJ2-7	TGTGCCAGCTCACCGCCGGGACAGGCACACGAGCAGTACTTC	CASSPPGQAHEQYF